A single sample gave rise to the 4 T cell receptor beta chains below, sequenced in a study of cytomegalovirus exposure and HLA in healthy donors. With 60 Vbeta and 13 Jbeta primers, the PCR was carried out. Sequenced by immunoSEQ multiplex PCR; TCRdb stores in-frame clones only, minus some. The sample has about 96,000 clones, under 85% seen once. Sequencing used PBMCs. These receptors all come from a woman aged 70-85 years in good health and CMV-seropositive.

This clone appeared a few times. This rearrangement joins TRBV5-1 to TRBJ2-7, with TRBD2 identical over 7 bases. This CDR3 is built from 15 residues. Trimming at V came to 4 bases and at J to 3 bases, leaving 10 bases not matched to a gene. Germline values: CDR1 SGHRS, CDR2 YFSETQ. DNA of the CDR3: TGCGCCAGCAGCACCTCCACGGGGAGGGGCTACGAGCAGTACTTC. It specifies CASSTSTGRGYEQYF. Full variable domain (remainder filled in from reference TRBV5-1 and TRBJ2-7): KAGVTQTPRYLIKTRGQQVTLSCSPISGHRSVSWYQQTPGQGLQFLFEYFSETQRNKGNFPGRFSGRQFSNSRSEMNVSTLELGDSALYLCASSTSTGRGYEQYFGPGTRLTVT.

J is TRBJ1-1 and V is TRBV20-1, with D hard to call. CDR3 length: 11 amino acids. Germline V gene data show CDR1 as DFQATT and CDR2 as SNEGSKA (reference sequence). The ends were cut back, 2 bases at V and 2 bases at J, with 3 bases in the middle. CDR3 DNA: TGCAGTGCTAGACTCAACACTGAAGCTTTCTTT. It encodes CSARLNTEAFF.

The V and J genes are TRBV4-3 and TRBJ2-2, with TRBD1 matching 7 bases. Germline assignment: CDR1 LGHNA and CDR2 YSLEER. The CDR3 totals 15 residues. With 1 base clipped from V and 5 bases from J, the junction kept 4 bases outside the gene matches. The CDR3 DNA reads as TGCGCCAGCAGCCAAGGGACAGGACGGACCGGGGAGCTGTTTTTT. Its translation is CASSQGTGRTGELFF.

The chain is built from TRBV10-2 and TRBJ2-3; TRBD2 aligns across 12 bases. Germline V gene data show CDR1 as WSHSY and CDR2 as SAAADI. With V trimmed by 7 bases and J by 4 bases, 3 bases remained unmatched. This CDR3 is 14 amino acids long. The CDR3 spells CASNRLAGADTQYF. As DNA, the CDR3 is TGCGCCAGCAATCGACTAGCGGGGGCAGATACGCAGTATTTT.